Each of the 24 T cell receptor beta chains below was sequenced from the same sample in a study of T cell changes during pregnancy in multiple sclerosis. TCRdb keeps only in-frame clones here, not all; method: immunoSEQ multiplex PCR. The data contain 50,000 or so clones, approximately 90% of them singletons. The source was CD8+ T cells from peripheral blood mononuclear cells, collected after pregnancy. The receptors originated from a female donor with multiple sclerosis, enrolled in a pregnancy study.

CDR3 protein: CASSEDPGSTDTQYF. The CDR3 nucleotides are TGTGCCAGCAGTGAAGACCCGGGGAGCACAGATACGCAGTATTTT. The J gene is TRBJ2-3, the V gene TRBV6-4; a weak D match, TRBD2 (5 bases). From germline, CDR1 is MRHNA and CDR2 SNTAGT. The CDR3 covers 15 residues. The V end lost 3 bases, the J end lost 0 bases, and 10 bases lay between the germline ends.

This clone was picked up one time. The junction departs from the called germline gene at one end, perhaps through a read error. V usage is TRBV29-1 and J usage is TRBJ2-5; 8 bases align to TRBD1. Looked up from germline, CDR1 is SQVTM and CDR2 is ANQGSEA. This CDR3 region has 13 residues. In DNA form, the CDR3 reads TGTCTCAGGACAGGGCCCGCTGGGGAGACCCAGTACTTC. Translating it yields CLRTGPAGETQYF.

This chain uses TRBV7-9 with TRBJ2-1; 10 bases match TRBD2. The CDR3 contains 16 residues. Germline-derived CDR1 and CDR2 are SEHNR and FQNEAQ (reference sequence). With V trimmed by 4 bases and J by 3 bases, 6 bases remained unmatched. In nucleotides, the CDR3 is TGTGCCAGCAGCTATACGACTAGCGGGTACTACAATGAGCAGTTCTTC. Protein: CASSYTTSGYYNEQFF.

The rearrangement uses TRBV7-6 and TRBJ1-6; tentative D call: TRBD1 (5 bases). Germline V gene data show CDR1 as SGHVS and CDR2 as FNYEAQ. V was trimmed by 0 bases and J by 7 bases, leaving 13 bases between them. The CDR3 runs to 16 residues. As DNA, the CDR3 is TGTGCCAGCAGCTTAGCGCAGGGTAGGCCGAATTCACCCCTCCACTTT. It translates to CASSLAQGRPNSPLHF.

The chain uses TRBV6-5 and TRBJ2-7; D possibly corresponds to TRBD2 (6 bases). Germline CDR1 MNHEY, CDR2 SVGAGI. V shed 2 bases and J shed 3 bases, with 14 bases lying between them. This CDR3 is built from 15 residues. CDR3 in amino acids: CASSYNSGRYYEQYF. CDR3 nucleotide sequence: TGTGCCAGCAGTTACAACAGCGGGCGATACTACGAGCAGTACTTC.

A word on this clone: The junction does not match germline at one end; this may be a read error. The chain is built from TRBV13 and TRBJ1-1; D is unresolved. Germline lookup yields CDR1 PRHDT and CDR2 FYEKMQ (reference sequence). This CDR3 is built from 13 residues. This CDR3 is CASSLGSNTEAFF. DNA for the CDR3: TGTGCCAGCAGCCTAGGGAGCAACACTGAAGCTTTCTTT.

This chain uses TRBV5-4 with TRBJ2-5; D is perhaps TRBD2 (7 bases). CDR3 length: 15 amino acids. The germline gives CDR1 SGHNT, CDR2 YYREEE (reference sequence). V dropped 0 bases and J dropped 5 bases, with 14 bases sitting between them. CDR3 in amino acids: CASSLDRGAGETQYF. CDR3 nucleotides: TGTGCCAGCAGCTTGGACCGGGGGGCCGGGGAGACCCAGTACTTC.

This sequence joins TRBV6-1 and TRBJ2-3, with D perhaps matching TRBD2 (5 bases). V was clipped by 4 bases and J by 2 bases, with 16 bases between them. Per the germline V gene, CDR1 is MNHNS and CDR2 is SASEGT. CDR3 size: 16 residues. The CDR3: CASSGSVRLATDTQYF. Written as DNA, the CDR3 is TGTGCCAGCAGTGGGTCAGTGAGGCTAGCCACAGATACGCAGTATTTT.

The V and J genes are TRBV2 and TRBJ1-3; maybe TRBD1 (6 bases). With 2 bases removed from V and 0 bases from J, the gap between germline ends came to 11 bases. Germline V gene lookup returns CDR1 SNHLY and CDR2 FYNNEI. The length of the CDR3 is 16 residues. The CDR3 DNA reads TGTGCCAGCAGTGAAACAGGGTCGAGCTCTGGAAACACCATATATTTT. Translated, it gives CASSETGSSSGNTIYF.

V usage is TRBV27 and J usage is TRBJ2-5; TRBD1 aligns across 8 bases. This CDR3 comprises 14 residues. Germline V gene sequence: CDR1 MNHEY, CDR2 SMNVEV (reference sequence). After removal of 4 bases from V and 5 bases from J, the junction contained 6 bases not matched to a gene. This chain's CDR3 is CASSYGQGFETQYF. As DNA, the CDR3 is TGTGCCAGCAGTTACGGACAGGGCTTCGAGACCCAGTACTTC.

V is TRBV9 and J is TRBJ1-5; the D gene is possibly TRBD1 (6 bases). The germline V and J ends were trimmed by 3 bases and 6 bases, with 13 bases remaining between them. The CDR3 is 14 residues long. Germline V gene lookup returns CDR1 SGDLS and CDR2 YYNGEE. The CDR3 DNA is TGTGCCAGCAGCGCCGGGGGGGGGCTTCAGCCCCAGCATTTT. Translation: CASSAGGGLQPQHF.

The chain is built from TRBV15 and TRBJ1-5, with 10 bases fitting TRBD1. This CDR3 spans 15 amino acids. J was trimmed by 6 bases and V by 3 bases; bases with no gene match: 5. Germline values: CDR1 LNHNV, CDR2 YYDKDF (reference sequence). CDR3 residues: CATSRDRGDGQPQHF. CDR3 DNA sequence: TGTGCCACCAGCAGGGACAGGGGGGATGGTCAGCCCCAGCATTTT. Filled out from reference TRBV15 and TRBJ1-5, the complete variable domain reads DAMVIQNPRYQVTQFGKPVTLSCSQTLNHNVMYWYQQKSSQAPKLLFHYYDKDFNNEADTPDNFQSRRPNTSFCFLDIRSPGLGDTAMYLCATSRDRGDGQPQHFGDGTRLSIL.

The gene calls are TRBV19 and TRBJ1-6; the D is unclear. The V gene's germline CDR1 is LNHDA and CDR2 SQIVND (reference sequence). The V and J ends lost 4 bases and 7 bases respectively, with 5 bases between them. The CDR3 is 12 amino acids. The CDR3 sequence is CASSTGNSPLHF. The CDR3 DNA follows: TGTGCCAGTAGTACAGGCAATTCACCCCTCCACTTT.

The rearrangement joins TRBV13 to TRBJ2-5; 7 bases are shared with TRBD1. This CDR3 region has 11 residues. The V gene's germline CDR1 is PRHDT and CDR2 FYEKMQ (reference sequence). V lost 3 bases to trimming and J lost 9 bases; unmatched junction nucleotides: 1. DNA of the CDR3: TGTGCCAGCAGCTTGCAGGGGGCCCAGTACTTC. This gives the protein CASSLQGAQYF.

The rearrangement links TRBV29-1 to TRBJ2-3; possibly TRBD2 for D (5 bases). CDR1 is SQVTM and CDR2 is ANQGSEA in the germline V gene. V was pared by 7 bases and J by 4 bases, with 21 bases between. The CDR3 is 15 amino acids. DNA for the CDR3: TGCAGCGCCTGCCCAGTCCGGGATGTCCCAGATACGCAGTATTTT. This gives the protein CSACPVRDVPDTQYF.

The rearrangement links TRBV6-1 to TRBJ2-7; no clear D gene. The CDR3 contains 12 residues. Germline CDR1 reads MNHNS; CDR2 reads SASEGT. V shed 1 base and J shed 4 bases, with 5 bases lying between them. CDR3 sequence: CASSEDRYEQYF. The CDR3 DNA is TGTGCCAGCAGTGAAGATAGATACGAGCAGTACTTC.

For this clone: Germline and junction disagree at one end, which may indicate a read error. J is TRBJ2-1 and V is TRBV7-7; 9 positions match TRBD2. Germline V gene sequence: CDR1 SSHAT, CDR2 FNYEAQ (reference sequence). There are 15 residues in the CDR3. CDR3 amino acids: CASSVASGVLYEQFF. Here the CDR3 DNA reads TGTGCTAGCAGCGTAGCTAGCGGGGTTTTATATGAGCAGTTCTTC.

Here the CDR3 reads CAGHTGSNEQYF. The CDR3 DNA sequence: TGTGCCGGACATACAGGGAGCAACGAGCAGTACTTC. The chain joins TRBV5-6 to TRBJ2-7, with D possibly matching TRBD1 (6 bases). Germline-derived CDR1 and CDR2 are SGHDT and YYEEEE. The CDR3 totals 12 residues. Between the trimmed V and J ends, which lost 10 bases and 5 bases, there was a span of 16 bases.

V gene TRBV6-5 combines with J gene TRBJ2-1; D is possibly TRBD2 (6 bases). The CDR3 sequence is 14 residues long. Trimming took 0 bases from V and 5 from J, leaving 8 bases between them. Looked up from germline, CDR1 is MNHEY and CDR2 is SVGAGI. CDR3 sequence reads: CASSYSEGNNEQFF. DNA for the CDR3: TGTGCCAGCAGTTACTCGGAGGGGAACAATGAGCAGTTCTTC.

The rearrangement joins TRBV7-2 to TRBJ2-7; 12 positions match TRBD2. From germline, CDR1 is SGHTA and CDR2 FQGNSA. The CDR3 totals 15 residues. V lost 4 bases, J lost 2 bases, and 3 bases stayed unmatched. CDR3 in amino acids: CASSYRTSGAYEQYF. CDR3 coding DNA: TGTGCCAGCAGCTACAGGACTAGCGGGGCCTACGAGCAGTACTTC.

The chain links TRBV19 to TRBJ2-2, with D possibly matching TRBD1 (6 bases). The CDR3 totals 14 residues. Trimming left V 5 bases short and J 4 bases short, with 11 bases between. Germline CDR1 is LNHDA and CDR2 is SQIVND (reference sequence). The DNA for the CDR3 is TGTGCCAGTAGTTCAGGCAGGGGCACCGGGGAGCTGTTTTTT. Its translation is CASSSGRGTGELFF.

The CDR3 sequence: CASSLAREGVGRVDEQYF. The CDR3 DNA sequence: TGCGCCAGCAGCTTGGCCCGGGAGGGAGTGGGGCGAGTGGACGAGCAGTACTTC. The chain combines TRBV5-1 with TRBJ2-7, with TRBD2 matching over 8 bases. V lost 0 bases and J lost 5; bases outside the gene matches: 16. The germline CDR1 and CDR2 sequences are SGHRS and YFSETQ. The CDR3 length is 18 residues.

J is TRBJ2-1 and V is TRBV2; 10 positions match TRBD2. V shed 2 bases, J shed 4 bases, and the junction held 5 bases outside the gene matches. Germline assignment: CDR1 SNHLY and CDR2 FYNNEI. The CDR3 is 16 residues long. The CDR3 coding sequence is TGTGCCAGCAGTGAAACTAGCGGGGTCGGGTACAATGAGCAGTTCTTC. Protein product: CASSETSGVGYNEQFF.

The rearrangement links TRBV7-9 to TRBJ2-1, with TRBD1 matching over 7 bases. Germline CDR1 and CDR2: SEHNR and FQNEAQ (reference sequence). The CDR3 consists of 17 residues. Trimming cost V 4 bases and J 4 bases; bases outside gene matches: 13. The CDR3 reads CASSSRTGAYGYNEQFF. The CDR3 DNA is TGTGCCAGCAGCTCCCGAACAGGGGCTTATGGATACAATGAGCAGTTCTTC.